This is a list of T cell receptor beta chains from one sample in a study of Ad26.COV2.S vaccination and SARS-CoV-2 variants. Some clones are missing from TCRdb's copy, which holds only in-frame ones; the method was immunoSEQ multiplex PCR. The table has about 680,000 clones, more than 80% seen once. This specimen was peripheral blood, taken in a trial of Ad26.COV2.S vaccine versus placebo. The origin of the receptors is a person between 18 and 60 years old who received the Ad26.COV2.S COVID-19 vaccine or a placebo. Each CDR3 is given with its conserved first and last residue. Fields, in order: clone size, J gene, V gene, D gene, CDR3 length, CDR3 protein, CDR3 DNA. A D gene is named only where the DNA matches it firmly. Some rows have no size entry. The others give once, few or many, or a class for an expanded clone.

size: .; J: TRBJ1-2; V: TRBV29-1; D: TRBD1; length: 16; CDR3: CSVEEVGTGVNYGYTF; DNA: TGCAGCGTTGAAGAGGTGGGGACAGGCGTAAACTATGGCTACACCTTC
size: .; J: TRBJ2-3; V: TRBV27; D: TRBD2; length: 16; CDR3: CASSPRVAGSLDTQYF; DNA: TGTGCCAGCAGTCCCCGGGTAGCGGGGAGCCTGGATACGCAGTATTTT
size: .; J: TRBJ1-1; V: TRBV19; D: TRBD1; length: 15; CDR3: CASRRYGQGGTEAFF; DNA: TGTGCCAGTCGCCGGTATGGACAGGGGGGGACTGAAGCTTTCTTT
size: .; J: TRBJ2-2; V: TRBV9; D: .; length: 17; CDR3: CASSPQGGRPNTGELFF; DNA: TGTGCCAGCAGCCCCCAAGGTGGGAGACCTAACACCGGGGAGCTGTTTTTT
size: .; J: TRBJ1-2; V: TRBV6-2/TRBV6-3; D: TRBD1; length: 15; CDR3: CASSYSGQGRYGYTF; DNA: TGTGCCAGCAGTTACTCGGGACAGGGACGCTATGGCTACACCTTC
size: .; J: TRBJ2-2; V: TRBV24-1; D: .; length: 14; CDR3: CATSEQGNTGELFF; DNA: TGTGCCACCAGTGAACAGGGGAACACCGGGGAGCTGTTTTTT
size: .; J: TRBJ1-2; V: TRBV2; D: .; length: 13; CDR3: CASSEARNYGYTF; DNA: TGTGCCAGCAGTGAAGCGCGTAACTATGGCTACACCTTC
size: .; J: TRBJ2-2; V: TRBV4-1; D: TRBD2; length: 18; CDR3: CASSAYLSGGSNTGELFF; DNA: TGCGCCAGCAGCGCCTATCTTAGCGGGGGCTCGAACACCGGGGAGCTGTTTTTT
size: .; J: TRBJ2-6; V: TRBV11-2; D: .; length: 15; CDR3: CASSLSGAGANVLTF; DNA: TGTGCCAGCAGCTTATCAGGGGCCGGGGCCAACGTCCTGACTTTC
size: .; J: TRBJ2-5; V: TRBV30; D: .; length: 12; CDR3: CAWDLGRETQYF; DNA: TGTGCCTGGGATTTAGGGAGAGAGACCCAGTACTTC
size: .; J: TRBJ1-3; V: TRBV20-1; D: .; length: 11; CDR3: CSARVGNTIYF; DNA: TGCAGTGCTAGAGTCGGAAACACCATATATTTT
size: .; J: TRBJ2-5; V: TRBV16; D: TRBD1; length: 14; CDR3: CASSQGTVQETQYF; DNA: TGTGCCAGCAGCCAAGGGACAGTCCAAGAGACCCAGTACTTC
size: .; J: TRBJ2-1; V: TRBV14; D: .; length: 15; CDR3: CASSPPGRGHYEQFF; DNA: TGTGCCAGCAGCCCCCCCGGGAGGGGGCATTATGAGCAGTTCTTC
size: .; J: TRBJ1-1; V: TRBV19; D: .; length: 13; CDR3: CASNPTGFAEAFF; DNA: TGTGCCAGTAATCCCACGGGGTTCGCTGAAGCTTTCTTT
size: .; J: TRBJ2-7; V: TRBV12-3/TRBV12-4; D: .; length: 11; CDR3: CASRIFGEQYF; DNA: TGTGCCAGCCGGATATTCGGGGAGCAGTACTTC
size: once; J: TRBJ1-2; V: TRBV6-5; D: .; length: 16; CDR3: CASSSPGRTGNYGYTF; DNA: TGTGCCAGCAGTTCCCCCGGCCGAACCGGCAACTATGGCTACACCTTC
size: .; J: TRBJ2-1; V: TRBV7-9; D: .; length: 14; CDR3: CASSLVLEVDEQFF; DNA: TGTGCCAGCAGCTTAGTCCTTGAAGTAGATGAGCAGTTCTTC
size: .; J: TRBJ1-3; V: TRBV6-5; D: .; length: 14; CDR3: CASRAGALGNTIYF; DNA: TGTGCCAGCAGAGCGGGGGCTTTAGGAAACACCATATATTTT
size: .; J: TRBJ2-7; V: TRBV5-1; D: .; length: 15; CDR3: CASSLFVGVVYEQYF; DNA: TGCGCCAGCAGCCTTTTCGTGGGGGTAGTCTACGAGCAGTACTTC
size: .; J: TRBJ1-2; V: TRBV5-6; D: .; length: 12; CDR3: CASSLFGDGYTF; DNA: TGTGCCAGCAGCTTGTTCGGGGATGGCTACACCTTC
size: .; J: TRBJ1-4; V: TRBV27; D: .; length: 14; CDR3: CASSLAVKPEKLFF; DNA: TGTGCCAGCAGTTTAGCCGTGAAGCCCGAAAAACTGTTTTTT
size: .; J: TRBJ2-3; V: TRBV7-9; D: TRBD1; length: 16; CDR3: CASSLFGTGFTDTQYF; DNA: TGTGCCAGCAGCTTGTTCGGGACAGGGTTTACAGATACGCAGTATTTT
size: .; J: TRBJ2-6; V: TRBV9; D: .; length: 20; CDR3: CASSVDPQSGFIGGANVLTF; DNA: TGTGCCAGCAGCGTAGATCCCCAGTCCGGATTTATAGGAGGGGCCAACGTCCTGACTTTC
size: few; J: TRBJ2-2; V: TRBV27; D: .; length: 14; CDR3: CASSFAGSTGELFF; DNA: TGTGCCAGCAGTTTTGCAGGAAGCACCGGGGAGCTGTTTTTT
size: .; J: TRBJ2-7; V: TRBV6-2/TRBV6-3; D: .; length: 17; CDR3: CASSYRLFDGVSYEQYF; DNA: TGTGCCAGCAGTTACCGCCTATTCGACGGGGTCTCCTACGAGCAGTACTTC
size: .; J: TRBJ1-1; V: TRBV5-1; D: .; length: 13; CDR3: CASSFTGPTEAFF; DNA: TGCGCCAGCAGCTTTACAGGGCCCACTGAAGCTTTCTTT
size: .; J: TRBJ2-3; V: TRBV18; D: .; length: 15; CDR3: CASNAPDRPTDTQYF; DNA: TGTGCCAGCAATGCCCCGGACAGACCCACAGATACGCAGTATTTT
size: .; J: TRBJ2-2; V: TRBV10-3; D: TRBD2; length: 17; CDR3: CAISDSAGGWDTGELFF; DNA: TGTGCCATCAGTGACTCTGCGGGAGGGTGGGACACCGGGGAGCTGTTTTTT
size: once; J: TRBJ2-1; V: TRBV11-3; D: .; length: 15; CDR3: CASSHGGTAYNEQFF; DNA: TGTGCCAGCAGCCACGGGGGGACAGCCTACAATGAGCAGTTCTTC
size: .; J: TRBJ1-5; V: TRBV11-2; D: .; length: 13; CDR3: CASSLDSNQPQHF; DNA: TGTGCCAGCAGCCTAGACAGCAATCAGCCCCAGCATTTT
size: .; J: TRBJ2-2; V: TRBV3-1/TRBV3-2; D: .; length: 17; CDR3: CASSHRRGGRGTGELFF; DNA: TGTGCCAGCAGCCATCGAAGGGGGGGCCGTGGCACCGGGGAGCTGTTTTTT
size: .; J: TRBJ1-4; V: TRBV5-5; D: .; length: 17; CDR3: CASSLDLFRATNEKLFF; DNA: TGTGCCAGCAGCTTGGACCTTTTCAGAGCAACTAATGAAAAACTGTTTTTT
size: .; J: TRBJ2-7; V: TRBV7-2; D: TRBD1; length: 16; CDR3: CASSQSPGQGGHEQYF; DNA: TGTGCCAGCAGCCAGTCTCCGGGACAGGGGGGCCACGAGCAGTACTTC
size: .; J: TRBJ2-7; V: TRBV5-4; D: TRBD2; length: 15; CDR3: CASSWASGEGYEQYF; DNA: TGTGCCAGCAGCTGGGCCTCCGGGGAGGGATACGAGCAGTACTTC
size: once; J: TRBJ2-7; V: TRBV18; D: TRBD1; length: 14; CDR3: CASSPLQGGYEQYF; DNA: TGTGCCAGCTCACCGTTACAGGGGGGCTACGAGCAGTACTTC
size: few; J: TRBJ2-7; V: TRBV9; D: .; length: 14; CDR3: CASSVTDSSLEQYF; DNA: TGTGCCAGCAGCGTGACGGACTCCTCCCTCGAGCAGTACTTC
size: .; J: TRBJ2-5; V: TRBV2; D: .; length: 13; CDR3: CASSRTKGETQYF; DNA: TGTGCCAGCAGTCGGACTAAGGGAGAGACCCAGTACTTC
size: .; J: TRBJ2-2; V: TRBV11-3; D: .; length: 15; CDR3: CASSLGGRNTGELFF; DNA: TGTGCCAGCAGCTTAGGGGGGCGGAACACCGGGGAGCTGTTTTTT
size: .; J: TRBJ1-1; V: TRBV6-5; D: .; length: 12; CDR3: CASSKGYTEAFF; DNA: TGTGCCAGCAGCAAAGGATACACTGAAGCTTTCTTT
size: .; J: TRBJ1-5; V: TRBV27; D: .; length: 14; CDR3: CASSRRAGNQPQHF; DNA: TGTGCCAGCAGTCGACGGGCAGGCAATCAGCCCCAGCATTTT
size: .; J: TRBJ1-5; V: TRBV29-1; D: .; length: 13; CDR3: CSVAWGGNQPQHF; DNA: TGCAGCGTTGCATGGGGCGGGAATCAGCCCCAGCATTTT
size: .; J: TRBJ2-5; V: TRBV27; D: TRBD1; length: 16; CDR3: CASSVGWDSLQETQYF; DNA: TGTGCCAGCAGTGTAGGATGGGACAGCCTACAAGAGACCCAGTACTTC
size: .; J: TRBJ1-2; V: TRBV29-1; D: .; length: 14; CDR3: CSVVRVRASYGYTF; DNA: TGCAGCGTTGTTAGGGTCAGGGCATCCTATGGCTACACCTTC
size: .; J: TRBJ2-2; V: TRBV3-1/TRBV3-2; D: .; length: 13; CDR3: CASSHHGTGELFF; DNA: TGTGCCAGCAGCCACCACGGCACCGGGGAGCTGTTTTTT
size: few; J: TRBJ1-1; V: TRBV6-2/TRBV6-3; D: .; length: 13; CDR3: CASSLDGNTEAFF; DNA: TGTGCCAGCAGCCTTGACGGAAACACTGAAGCTTTCTTT